These T cell receptor beta chains were read from a single sample in a study of response to subunit inactivated influenza vaccine. TCRdb processed the RT-PCR reads anew with MiXCR; each CDR3 protein has one entry. Among about 170,000 distinct CDR3 sequences listed, about an eighth were seen once. The same data also went into a second study, on T cells expressing NK-cell markers.

Material: CD8+ T cells sorted from PBMCs, obtained roughly 13 days after vaccination. These receptors were obtained from a man in his fifties or sixties who received an inactivated influenza vaccine. Both conserved end residues are part of each CDR3. Each record gives: clone size, V gene, D gene, J gene, CDR3 DNA, CDR3 protein. D genes are given only for firm matches. The listing skips clone size in some rows; elsewhere it reads once, few, many or a size class.

abundance: -; v_gene: TRBV5-6; d_gene: TRBD2; j_gene: TRBJ2-2; CDR3nt: TGTGCCAGCAGCGAACCCGGGACTAGCGGCACCGGGGAGCTGTTTTTT; CDR3aa: CASSEPGTSGTGELFF
abundance: few; v_gene: TRBV6-2/TRBV6-3; d_gene: TRBD2; j_gene: TRBJ2-1; CDR3nt: TGTGCCAGCAGTTACGGACTAGCGGGGCACAATGAGCAGTTCTTC; CDR3aa: CASSYGLAGHNEQFF
abundance: few; v_gene: TRBV20-1; d_gene: -; j_gene: TRBJ1-1; CDR3nt: TGCAGTGCGGAAACCGATGACACTGAAGCTTTCTTT; CDR3aa: CSAETDDTEAFF
abundance: -; v_gene: TRBV7-6; d_gene: -; j_gene: TRBJ2-2; CDR3nt: TGTGCCAGCAGCTCCTCGGTTCCCCCTTGGGACGGGGAGCTGTTTTTT; CDR3aa: CASSSSVPPWDGELFF
abundance: many; v_gene: TRBV4-3; d_gene: -; j_gene: TRBJ1-5; CDR3nt: TGCGCCAGCAGCCAAGATTTGCCAGTTGGGCCCCAGCATTTT; CDR3aa: CASSQDLPVGPQHF
abundance: few; v_gene: TRBV29-1; d_gene: -; j_gene: TRBJ2-1; CDR3nt: TGCAGCGTCCCATCCTCCCGGTTGGGCTACAATGAGCAGTTCTTC; CDR3aa: CSVPSSRLGYNEQFF
abundance: few; v_gene: TRBV6-1; d_gene: TRBD2; j_gene: TRBJ2-1; CDR3nt: TGTGCCAGCAGTGAAGTAGGACTAGCGGTGTACAATGAGCAGTTCTTC; CDR3aa: CASSEVGLAVYNEQFF
abundance: few; v_gene: TRBV6-1; d_gene: TRBD2; j_gene: TRBJ2-7; CDR3nt: TGTGCCAGCAGTACCCCGGGACTAGCGGGAAGAGGGGGCTCCTACGAGCAGTACTTC; CDR3aa: CASSTPGLAGRGGSYEQYF
abundance: few; v_gene: TRBV7-9; d_gene: TRBD1; j_gene: TRBJ2-7; CDR3nt: TGTGCCAGCAGCTTAGGAGGGGGACAGGGGGCGAAGCAGTACTTC; CDR3aa: CASSLGGGQGAKQYF
abundance: -; v_gene: TRBV6-2/TRBV6-3; d_gene: TRBD2; j_gene: TRBJ2-1; CDR3nt: TGTGCCAGCAGTTACTCCTTGACTAGCGGATACAATGAGCAGTTCTTC; CDR3aa: CASSYSLTSGYNEQFF
abundance: -; v_gene: TRBV24-1; d_gene: -; j_gene: TRBJ2-4; CDR3nt: TGTGCCACCAGTGATGCTCTAGCTCAGTACTTC; CDR3aa: CATSDALAQYF
abundance: few; v_gene: TRBV30; d_gene: -; j_gene: TRBJ1-1; CDR3nt: TGTGCCTGGGACAGAAAGGAGACTGAAGCTTTCTTT; CDR3aa: CAWDRKETEAFF
abundance: few; v_gene: TRBV28; d_gene: -; j_gene: TRBJ1-1; CDR3nt: TGTGCCAGCAGTTTATGGGGGGGCCCAACTGAAGCTTTCTTT; CDR3aa: CASSLWGGPTEAFF
abundance: -; v_gene: TRBV29-1; d_gene: -; j_gene: TRBJ1-1; CDR3nt: TGCAGCGTTGAATCCGGATCCACGAACACTGAAGCTTTCTTT; CDR3aa: CSVESGSTNTEAFF
abundance: many; v_gene: TRBV24-1; d_gene: TRBD2; j_gene: TRBJ2-1; CDR3nt: TGTGCCACCAGCCGGCTAGCGGGAGGATACAATGAGCAGTTCTTC; CDR3aa: CATSRLAGGYNEQFF
abundance: -; v_gene: TRBV2; d_gene: -; j_gene: TRBJ2-2; CDR3nt: TGTGCCATCCTTAACACCGGGGAGCTGTTTTTT; CDR3aa: CAILNTGELFF
abundance: -; v_gene: TRBV21-1; d_gene: -; j_gene: TRBJ2-2; CDR3nt: TGTGCCAGCAGCAAAAATTCACCAGGGGAGACCGGGGAGCTGTTTTTT; CDR3aa: CASSKNSPGETGELFF
abundance: -; v_gene: TRBV14; d_gene: -; j_gene: TRBJ2-7; CDR3nt: TGTGCCAGCAGCCACCCCCCGGCCGGCTCCTACGAGCAGTACTTC; CDR3aa: CASSHPPAGSYEQYF
abundance: -; v_gene: TRBV7-9; d_gene: -; j_gene: TRBJ2-1; CDR3nt: TGTGCCAGCAGCCCCCCTAGCGATAGCTCCTACAATGAGCAGTTCTTC; CDR3aa: CASSPPSDSSYNEQFF
abundance: -; v_gene: TRBV30; d_gene: TRBD2; j_gene: TRBJ2-1; CDR3nt: TGTGCCTGGAGTGCCCTAGCGGGAGCGCAAAATGAGCAGTTCTTC; CDR3aa: CAWSALAGAQNEQFF
abundance: few; v_gene: TRBV20-1; d_gene: -; j_gene: TRBJ2-1; CDR3nt: TGCAGTGCTAGAGATCTTGGTAGCGGACGGTACAATGAGCAGTTCTTC; CDR3aa: CSARDLGSGRYNEQFF
abundance: -; v_gene: TRBV6-2/TRBV6-3; d_gene: TRBD2; j_gene: TRBJ2-7; CDR3nt: TGTGCCAGCAGTTACTCCTCCTTAGTAGCGGGCTGGCCACACGAGCAGTACTTC; CDR3aa: CASSYSSLVAGWPHEQYF
abundance: few; v_gene: TRBV7-9; d_gene: TRBD2; j_gene: TRBJ2-1; CDR3nt: TGTGCCAGCAGCTCCGGGACTAGCGGGAGAGAGTTCTTC; CDR3aa: CASSSGTSGREFF
abundance: many; v_gene: TRBV6-1; d_gene: -; j_gene: TRBJ2-7; CDR3nt: TGTGCCAGCAGTCCGGAAACCTACGAGCAGTACTTC; CDR3aa: CASSPETYEQYF
abundance: -; v_gene: TRBV11-2; d_gene: -; j_gene: TRBJ1-5; CDR3nt: TGTGCCAGCAGCTTAAATTGGGGGGTTGGCAATCAGCCCCAGCATTTT; CDR3aa: CASSLNWGVGNQPQHF
abundance: -; v_gene: TRBV14; d_gene: -; j_gene: TRBJ2-1; CDR3nt: TGTGCCAGCAGCCCGGTCGGTGGTAGCTCCTACAATGAGCAGTTCTTC; CDR3aa: CASSPVGGSSYNEQFF
abundance: -; v_gene: TRBV4-2; d_gene: TRBD1; j_gene: TRBJ1-3; CDR3nt: TGTGCCAGCAGCCCGACAGGGGGCGAAAACACCATATATTTT; CDR3aa: CASSPTGGENTIYF
abundance: few; v_gene: TRBV28; d_gene: -; j_gene: TRBJ1-1; CDR3nt: TGTGCCAGCAGTTTATTTCGGGACTCATGGAACACTGAAGCTTTCTTT; CDR3aa: CASSLFRDSWNTEAFF
abundance: few; v_gene: TRBV7-7; d_gene: -; j_gene: TRBJ2-2; CDR3nt: TGTGCTAGCAGCTTAGGCGACAATTCCGGGGAGCTGTTTTTT; CDR3aa: CASSLGDNSGELFF
abundance: -; v_gene: TRBV28; d_gene: TRBD1; j_gene: TRBJ1-2; CDR3nt: TGTGCCAGCAGTTTAATGACAGGGCCCACTGGCTACACCTTC; CDR3aa: CASSLMTGPTGYTF
abundance: few; v_gene: TRBV4-1; d_gene: -; j_gene: TRBJ2-7; CDR3nt: TGCGCCAGCAGCCAACTACCCAGGCCGAGCTCCTACGAGCAGTACTTC; CDR3aa: CASSQLPRPSSYEQYF
abundance: many; v_gene: TRBV6-5; d_gene: TRBD2; j_gene: TRBJ2-3; CDR3nt: TGTGCCAGCAGCAGAGAACTAGCGGGGGATACGCAGTATTTT; CDR3aa: CASSRELAGDTQYF
abundance: -; v_gene: TRBV7-9; d_gene: TRBD1; j_gene: TRBJ1-4; CDR3nt: TGTGCCAGCAGCTTAGGTATCAGGGGGACTAATGAAAAACTGTTTTTT; CDR3aa: CASSLGIRGTNEKLFF
abundance: few; v_gene: TRBV4-3; d_gene: -; j_gene: TRBJ1-4; CDR3nt: TGCGCCAGCAGCCAAGATACGGCTGAAAAACTGTTTTTT; CDR3aa: CASSQDTAEKLFF
abundance: few; v_gene: TRBV4-1; d_gene: -; j_gene: TRBJ1-6; CDR3nt: TGCGCCAGCAGCCCGTGGGACCCAGCCAGCTCCTATAATTCACCCCTCCACTTT; CDR3aa: CASSPWDPASSYNSPLHF
abundance: -; v_gene: TRBV28; d_gene: TRBD2; j_gene: TRBJ2-1; CDR3nt: TGTGCCAGCAGTTTGGCGGGAGAGTACAATGAGCAGTTCTTC; CDR3aa: CASSLAGEYNEQFF
abundance: many; v_gene: TRBV10-2; d_gene: TRBD1; j_gene: TRBJ2-7; CDR3nt: TGCGCCAGCAGTGAAGGGACAGCCGTTTACGAGCAGTACTTC; CDR3aa: CASSEGTAVYEQYF
abundance: few; v_gene: TRBV27; d_gene: -; j_gene: TRBJ2-6; CDR3nt: TGTGCCAGCAGTTTAAGTGACAGGCTAGACTCTGGGGCCAACGTCCTGACTTTC; CDR3aa: CASSLSDRLDSGANVLTF
abundance: few; v_gene: TRBV9; d_gene: -; j_gene: TRBJ2-2; CDR3nt: TGTGCCAGCAGTCGTCCCCGGCGGGGGCACAACACCGGGGAGCTGTTTTTT; CDR3aa: CASSRPRRGHNTGELFF
abundance: few; v_gene: TRBV11-2; d_gene: TRBD2; j_gene: TRBJ2-1; CDR3nt: TGTGCCAGCAGCTCACGGCGGACTAGCGCGCAGAGCTCCTACAATGAGCAGTTCTTC; CDR3aa: CASSSRRTSAQSSYNEQFF
abundance: -; v_gene: TRBV11-3; d_gene: TRBD2; j_gene: TRBJ2-1; CDR3nt: TGTGCCAGCAGCCCTTGGACTAGTGGGGCGGAATACAATGAGCAGTTCTTC; CDR3aa: CASSPWTSGAEYNEQFF
abundance: many; v_gene: TRBV12-3/TRBV12-4; d_gene: -; j_gene: TRBJ2-5; CDR3nt: TGTGCCAGCAGTAGCTCAGGCAGCGAAGAGACCCAGTACTTC; CDR3aa: CASSSSGSEETQYF
abundance: -; v_gene: TRBV9; d_gene: -; j_gene: TRBJ1-2; CDR3nt: TGTGCCAGCAGCGTAGAGGGAAGGACTTCCTATGGCTACACCTTC; CDR3aa: CASSVEGRTSYGYTF
abundance: few; v_gene: TRBV5-1; d_gene: -; j_gene: TRBJ2-1; CDR3nt: TGCGCCAGCCTCCTTTCTCGGGGCCATGAGCAGTTCTTC; CDR3aa: CASLLSRGHEQFF
abundance: many; v_gene: TRBV13; d_gene: TRBD2; j_gene: TRBJ2-1; CDR3nt: TGTGCCAGCAGCTTACTCGGGACTAGCGGAAATGAGCAGTTCTTC; CDR3aa: CASSLLGTSGNEQFF
abundance: few; v_gene: TRBV28; d_gene: -; j_gene: TRBJ1-5; CDR3nt: TGTGCCAGCACCCCAGGGTTTAGCAATCAGCCCCAGCATTTT; CDR3aa: CASTPGFSNQPQHF
abundance: -; v_gene: TRBV15; d_gene: -; j_gene: TRBJ1-6; CDR3nt: TGTGCCACCAGCATTACAGGGTTCTATAATTCACCCCTCCACTTT; CDR3aa: CATSITGFYNSPLHF
abundance: -; v_gene: TRBV6-6; d_gene: TRBD2; j_gene: TRBJ2-1; CDR3nt: TGTGCCAGCATGGGAGGGAGGGACAATGAGCAGTTCTTC; CDR3aa: CASMGGRDNEQFF
abundance: few; v_gene: TRBV11-2; d_gene: TRBD1; j_gene: TRBJ2-5; CDR3nt: TGTGCCAGCAGCAAACTGACAGGGTCCTTGGAGACCCAGTACTTC; CDR3aa: CASSKLTGSLETQYF
abundance: -; v_gene: TRBV14; d_gene: -; j_gene: TRBJ2-1; CDR3nt: TGTGCCAGCAGCCTCCGGCCGGGTTTCTCCTACAATGAGCAGTTCTTC; CDR3aa: CASSLRPGFSYNEQFF
abundance: once; v_gene: TRBV4-3; d_gene: TRBD2; j_gene: TRBJ2-3; CDR3nt: TGCGCCAGCAGGCATCTAGCGGGGGGGATCACAGATACGCAGTATTTT; CDR3aa: CASRHLAGGITDTQYF
abundance: many; v_gene: TRBV29-1; d_gene: -; j_gene: TRBJ2-2; CDR3nt: TGCAGCGTTGTTGGCGGGAACACCGGGGAGCTGTTTTTT; CDR3aa: CSVVGGNTGELFF
abundance: -; v_gene: TRBV12-3/TRBV12-4; d_gene: -; j_gene: TRBJ2-1; CDR3nt: TGTGCCAGCAGTTCCCTGATCGAAAGGAATGAGCAGTTCTTC; CDR3aa: CASSSLIERNEQFF